These T cell receptor beta chains were read from a single sample in a study of naive and memory T cell subsets. Each CDR3 protein gets one entry after TCRdb re-called the 5' RACE reads with MiXCR. This table holds 25,000 to 35,000 distinct CDR3 sequences, over 15% found once. Source of these receptors: a female donor in good health. Each CDR3 is given with its conserved first and last residue. Each record gives: J gene, V gene, D gene, clone size, CDR3 DNA, CDR3 protein. The D gene is left open where the match is weak. A clone size is listed for some rows: how often the clone was seen (once, few, many), or a class if it is expanded.

TRBJ2-1 | TRBV6-4 | . | few | TGTGCCAGCAGAGGACTGGCGGGCGAGCAGTTCTTC | CASRGLAGEQFF
TRBJ1-1 | TRBV6-5 | . | few | TGTGCCAGCAGAAGGTCAGGGACTGGGACTGAAGCTTTCTTT | CASRRSGTGTEAFF
TRBJ2-3 | TRBV10-1 | TRBD1 | . | TGCGCCAGCAGTAGACAGGGAAGCACAGATACGCAGTATTTT | CASSRQGSTDTQYF
TRBJ2-1 | TRBV2 | . | many | TGTGCCAGCAGGAGAGATCGGGGTTTTAATGAGCAGTTCTTC | CASRRDRGFNEQFF
TRBJ1-5 | TRBV29-1 | . | many | TGCAGCGCCTGGGCAGGCGGCGATCAGCCCCAGCATTTT | CSAWAGGDQPQHF
TRBJ2-7 | TRBV29-1 | TRBD1 | . | TGCAGCGCCTGGCGGCAGGGGGCCTACGAGCAGTACTTC | CSAWRQGAYEQYF
TRBJ2-3 | TRBV10-1 | TRBD1 | few | TGCGCCAGCAGTGAGTCGGGACAGGGCCGAAGCACAGATACGCAGTATTTT | CASSESGQGRSTDTQYF
TRBJ1-6 | TRBV20-1 | TRBD1 | many | TGCAGTGCTTACCAGGGGGCTCCTCCTAATTCACCCCTCCACTTT | CSAYQGAPPNSPLHF
TRBJ1-1 | TRBV6-5 | . | medium-sized | TGTGCCAGCAGTTATATAGGCAGCCCGAACACTGAAGCTTTCTTT | CASSYIGSPNTEAFF
TRBJ2-1 | TRBV29-1 | . | many | TGCAGCGTTGTTCCCAGGGAGACTGAGCAGTTCTTC | CSVVPRETEQFF
TRBJ1-5 | TRBV12-3/TRBV12-4 | . | few | TGTGCCAGCAGCCCTTGGAGGGGGAATCAGCCCCAGCATTTT | CASSPWRGNQPQHF
TRBJ1-6 | TRBV7-6 | . | many | TGTGCCAGCAGCGCACAGGAGGAGAATTCACCCCTCCACTTT | CASSAQEENSPLHF
TRBJ2-1 | TRBV5-1 | TRBD1 | . | TGCGCCAGCAGCAGCCCGGACAGGGGGCGTTTGAATGAGCAGTTCTTC | CASSSPDRGRLNEQFF
TRBJ1-5 | TRBV6-1 | . | few | TGTGCCAGCAGTGAAGCGTTCAGGAGCGCAACCAATCAGCCCCAGCATTTT | CASSEAFRSATNQPQHF
TRBJ1-1 | TRBV6-5 | . | . | TGTGCCAGCAGTTATACACTCATGGGCACTGAAGCTTTCTTT | CASSYTLMGTEAFF
TRBJ2-5 | TRBV18 | . | . | TGTGCCAGCTCCCCTTTCCCCAAAGAGACCCAGTACTTC | CASSPFPKETQYF
TRBJ1-2 | TRBV29-1 | . | few | TGCAGCGTTGGGGCCCAGGAATATGGCTACACCTTC | CSVGAQEYGYTF
TRBJ2-5 | TRBV6-1 | TRBD2 | . | TGTGCCAGCAGCGGAACTAGCGGGGGGGCCGAGACCCAGTACTTC | CASSGTSGGAETQYF
TRBJ1-3 | TRBV7-9 | . | . | TGTGCCAGCAGCTTAGTAACCGGTGGAAACACCATATGTTTT | CASSLVTGGNTICF
TRBJ1-1 | TRBV20-1 | . | many | TGCAGTGCTAGAGACAGGTCTGCCGAAGCTTTCTTT | CSARDRSAEAFF
TRBJ2-3 | TRBV20-1 | . | medium-sized | TGCAGTCTAAGGAGATCAGATACGCAGTATTTT | CSLRRSDTQYF
TRBJ2-7 | TRBV12-5 | . | . | TGTGCTAGTGGGAGCGCCTACGAGCAGTACTTC | CASGSAYEQYF
TRBJ2-2 | TRBV12-3/TRBV12-4 | TRBD1 | few | TGTGCCAGCAGTACCGACAGGGGGGTGACCGGGGAGCTGTTTTTT | CASSTDRGVTGELFF
TRBJ1-5 | TRBV18 | . | few | TGTGCCAGCTCACCGGAAAGGGTAGGCAATCAGCCCCAGCATTTT | CASSPERVGNQPQHF
TRBJ2-1 | TRBV20-1 | TRBD2 | many | TGCAGTGCTAGAGATATAGCGGGGGCATACAATGAGCAGTTCTTC | CSARDIAGAYNEQFF
TRBJ2-1 | TRBV18 | . | . | TGTGCCAGCTCACGGACGGATGAGCAGTTCTTC | CASSRTDEQFF
TRBJ1-1 | TRBV12-3/TRBV12-4 | . | many | TGTGCCACGCAAACATCGGCCTCGAGGACTGAAGCTTTCTTT | CATQTSASRTEAFF
TRBJ1-2 | TRBV12-3/TRBV12-4 | TRBD1 | many | TGTGCCAGCAGTCAATCCGGGACAGGCAGGAGCTACACCTTC | CASSQSGTGRSYTF
TRBJ2-1 | TRBV29-1 | . | . | TGCAGCGTTGTGGACTATTCCTACAATGAGCAGTTCTTC | CSVVDYSYNEQFF
TRBJ1-1 | TRBV6-4 | TRBD1 | . | TGTGCCAGCAGTCCCTCGGGAGGGGGCAGGACTGAAGCTTTCTTT | CASSPSGGGRTEAFF
TRBJ2-5 | TRBV29-1 | . | many | TGCAGCGTTGAAACACATGAAGCGGAGACCCAGTACTTC | CSVETHEAETQYF
TRBJ2-1 | TRBV6-2/TRBV6-3 | TRBD2 | medium-sized | TGTGCCAGCAGTTACTCCGACTTGCGGGGGGTTTACAATGAGCAGTTCTTC | CASSYSDLRGVYNEQFF
TRBJ2-7 | TRBV20-1 | . | . | TGCAGTGCAACCGGGACCGAATCCTACGAGCAGTACTTC | CSATGTESYEQYF
TRBJ1-2 | TRBV20-1 | . | . | TGCAGTGCGCCTGACAAGGGCTGTGGCTACACCTTC | CSAPDKGCGYTF
TRBJ2-1 | TRBV6-6 | TRBD2 | . | TGTGCCAGAAGCACTACTAGCGGGGGAGGGTATGAGCAGTTCTTC | CARSTTSGGGYEQFF
TRBJ2-1 | TRBV7-9 | . | . | TGTGCCAGCAGCGCCCGGACTGGTACGATTGGTTCCTACAATGAGCAGTTCTTC | CASSARTGTIGSYNEQFF
TRBJ1-4 | TRBV20-1 | . | few | TGCAGTGCTAACAGGGCAACTAATGAAAAACTGTTTTTT | CSANRATNEKLFF
TRBJ2-4 | TRBV20-1 | . | many | TGCAGTGCTAGAGATAGTGCGGGCAGGTACATTCAGTACTTC | CSARDSAGRYIQYF
TRBJ1-1 | TRBV12-3/TRBV12-4 | TRBD1 | . | TGTGCCAGCAGTAAAACCGGACAGGGAGGCACTGAAGCTTTCTTT | CASSKTGQGGTEAFF
TRBJ1-1 | TRBV29-1 | . | . | TGCAGCGTTGCTGACAGGTCTATGGGCATCGCTGAAGCTTTCTTT | CSVADRSMGIAEAFF
TRBJ1-6 | TRBV14 | . | medium-sized | TGTGCCAGCAGCCGACCCCCCGATTCACCCCTCCACTTT | CASSRPPDSPLHF
TRBJ1-1 | TRBV12-3/TRBV12-4 | . | many | TGTGCCAGCAGTTTCGTAGGACTCAAGAACACTGAAGCTTTCTTT | CASSFVGLKNTEAFF
TRBJ2-3 | TRBV5-5 | TRBD2 | . | TGTGCCAGCAGCTTGGGGCGGGGACTAGCGGGGCCCACAGATACGCAGTATTTT | CASSLGRGLAGPTDTQYF
TRBJ2-1 | TRBV5-4 | TRBD1 | . | TGTGCCAGCAGCCAAGTAGGGACAGGCTCCTACAATGAGCAGTTCTTC | CASSQVGTGSYNEQFF
TRBJ2-1 | TRBV9 | . | few | TGTGCCAGCAGCGTGGGCGGGCAGGGATCCCACAATGAGCAGTTCTTC | CASSVGGQGSHNEQFF
TRBJ1-5 | TRBV7-9 | . | . | TGTGCCAGCAGCTTTGGAGAACATAGCAATCAGCCCCAGCATTTT | CASSFGEHSNQPQHF
TRBJ2-1 | TRBV12-5 | . | . | TGTGCTAGTGGTTTGGATCGCTCCAGTCAGTTCTTC | CASGLDRSSQFF
TRBJ2-7 | TRBV12-3/TRBV12-4 | TRBD2 | . | TGTGCCAGCAGTCGGAGCTCTAGCGGGGGTGCCTACGAGCAGTACTTC | CASSRSSSGGAYEQYF
TRBJ1-5 | TRBV29-1 | . | medium-sized | TGCAGCGTTGTGGCAGGTAATCAGCCCCAGCATTTT | CSVVAGNQPQHF
TRBJ2-3 | TRBV29-1 | TRBD2 | many | TGCAGCGGCTTCGGGGGGGTAGAAACTAGCACAGATACGCAGTATTTT | CSGFGGVETSTDTQYF
TRBJ2-5 | TRBV20-1 | TRBD2 | many | TGCAGTGCTCGCGGGGGAATCGCTAAAGAGACCCAGTACTTC | CSARGGIAKETQYF